Each of the 14 T cell receptor beta chains below was sequenced from the same sample in a study of blood T cell repertoires in COVID-19 (dated by TCRdb to 2019 to 2021). The protocol used for the library was the immunoSEQ multiplex PCR assay. The table comes from immuneACCESS by way of TCRdb, which keeps in-frame sequences with V and J called. Part of the clones is missing from these tables; in studies checked, under half for an unresolved V gene and the rest for unknown reasons. Recorded for this sample are about 320,000 clones; over 75% of them occurred a single time. The ten top clones hold 7.2% of the sample. The specimen sequenced was peripheral blood. The source is a human donor in a cohort sampled during active COVID-19.

The rearrangement links TRBV9 to TRBJ1-2, with D possibly matching TRBD1 (5 bases). Germline CDR1 reads SGDLS; CDR2 reads YYNGEE. The CDR3 is 15 residues long. The germline V and J ends were trimmed by 2 bases and 4 bases, with 15 bases remaining between them. CDR3 sequence (DNA): TGTGCCAGCAGCGTTCTGGGGGGTGGAGGCTATGGCTACACCTTC. Its protein is CASSVLGGGGYGYTF.

The genes are TRBV7-9 and TRBJ2-5; 14 nucleotides agree with TRBD2. V lost 5 bases to trimming and J lost 5 bases; unmatched junction nucleotides: 4. Germline CDR1 SEHNR, CDR2 FQNEAQ (reference sequence). The CDR3 loop spans 15 amino acids. CDR3 loop: CASSRLAGGRETQYF. CDR3 DNA: TGTGCCAGCAGCCGACTAGCGGGGGGGCGTGAGACCCAGTACTTC.

The chain links TRBV15 to TRBJ1-5, with TRBD1 matching 7 bases. Trimming took 6 bases from V and 0 from J; bases not matched to a gene: 5. The CDR3 has 15 amino acids. Germline-derived CDR1 and CDR2 are LNHNV and YYDKDF (reference sequence). The CDR3, as DNA: TGTGCCACCAGAAAAGGGGACAGTAGCAATCAGCCCCAGCATTTT. Protein product: CATRKGDSSNQPQHF.

In its sample, this clone was seen a few times. The V and J genes are TRBV18 and TRBJ1-6; 8 nucleotides line up with TRBD1. V gave up 3 bases and J gave up 7 bases; unmatched junction bases: 5. Germline V lookup: CDR1 KGHSH, CDR2 LQKENI. The length of the CDR3 is 15 residues. CDR3 DNA sequence: TGTGCCAGCTCACCGACAGGGGCGACCAATTCACCCCTCCACTTT. It translates to CASSPTGATNSPLHF.

The chain uses TRBV10-3 and TRBJ2-1; 10 bases line up with TRBD2. This CDR3 is 16 amino acids long. CDR1 and CDR2 from the germline V gene are ENHRY and SYGVKD. After removal of 8 bases from V and 7 bases from J, the junction contained 14 bases not matched to a gene. CDR3 DNA sequence: TGTGCCATCCACGACTCGAGCGGGGGGGCAGTAAATGAGCAGTTCTTC. It translates to CAIHDSSGGAVNEQFF.

This clone occurred a few times. This sequence joins TRBV7-9 and TRBJ1-6, with 10 bases matching TRBD1. With V trimmed by 4 bases and J by 9 bases, 3 bases remained unmatched. This CDR3 comprises 14 residues. CDR1 SEHNR and CDR2 FQNEAQ come from the germline V gene (reference sequence). CDR3 sequence reads: CASSSGQGSSPLHF. CDR3 DNA sequence: TGTGCCAGCAGCTCGGGACAGGGGAGTTCACCCCTCCACTTT.

The J gene is TRBJ2-3, the V gene TRBV12-3 or TRBV12-4; 7 bases line up with TRBD1. V shed 6 bases, J shed 2 bases, and the junction held 2 bases outside the gene matches. The CDR3 length is 13 residues. CDR3 in amino acids: CASRGQATDTQYF. CDR3 in DNA: TGTGCCAGCAGAGGACAGGCCACAGATACGCAGTATTTT.

This clone has a handful of counts. This chain links TRBV7-2 with TRBJ1-3; D is possibly TRBD1 (5 bases). Germline V lookup: CDR1 SGHTA, CDR2 FQGNSA. V lost 3 bases and J lost 0, with 9 bases in between. The CDR3 sequence is 15 residues long. DNA for the CDR3: TGTGCCAGCAGCTTGGACATCAGCTCTGGAAACACCATATATTTT. Translated, it gives CASSLDISSGNTIYF.

This clone was seen just once. The chain employs TRBV12-3 or TRBV12-4 and TRBJ1-2; D gene ambiguous. V was clipped by 7 bases and J by 8 bases, with 14 bases between them. The CDR3 has 12 residues. The CDR3 protein is CASTDRHTGYTF. The DNA of the CDR3 is TGTGCCAGCACGGATAGACACACAGGCTACACCTTC.

This chain links TRBV5-1 with TRBJ1-6, with D perhaps TRBD1 (5 bases). Germline V gene data show CDR1 as SGHRS and CDR2 as YFSETQ. The CDR3 length is 14 residues. V was trimmed by 4 bases and J by 4 bases, leaving 9 bases between them. The chain's CDR3 is CASSGGEYNSPLHF. In DNA form, the CDR3 reads TGCGCCAGCAGCGGGGGGGAGTATAATTCACCCCTCCACTTT.

The gene calls are TRBV5-1 and TRBJ1-1; D is ambiguous. From germline, CDR1 is SGHRS and CDR2 YFSETQ. The V end lost 0 bases, the J end lost 5 bases, and 11 bases lay between the germline ends. The length of the CDR3 is 14 residues. CDR3 loop: CASSLAEVGTEAFF. The CDR3, as DNA: TGCGCCAGCAGCTTGGCGGAGGTTGGGACTGAAGCTTTCTTT.

The chain joins TRBV10-2 to TRBJ1-1; 7 nucleotides line up with TRBD1. From germline, CDR1 is WSHSY and CDR2 SAAADI. CDR3 length equals 16 residues. The junction had 11 bases not matched to a gene; V was cut back by 6 bases and J by 1 base. CDR3 DNA sequence: TGCGCCAGCAGCTTCGACAGGGTTCGGAGGAACACTGAAGCTTTCTTT. This encodes CASSFDRVRRNTEAFF.

The chain is built from TRBV30 and TRBJ1-2, with TRBD1 matching over 7 bases. The CDR3 is 16 amino acids. The germline gives CDR1 GTSNPN, CDR2 SVGIG (reference sequence). The V and J ends lost 3 bases and 0 bases, in that order; junction bases with no gene match: 10. The CDR3 DNA follows: TGTGCCTGGAGCACCTGGGACAGACGAACTAACTATGGCTACACCTTC. Encoded protein: CAWSTWDRRTNYGYTF.

This chain joins TRBV30 and TRBJ1-1; 7 bases agree with TRBD1. Germline CDR1 and CDR2: GTSNPN and SVGIG (reference sequence). This CDR3 region has 15 residues. V was pared by 0 bases and J by 3 bases, with 7 bases of the junction left unmatched. Here the CDR3 reads CAWSVPRQGDTEAFF. CDR3 DNA sequence: TGTGCCTGGAGTGTACCCCGACAGGGAGACACTGAAGCTTTCTTT.